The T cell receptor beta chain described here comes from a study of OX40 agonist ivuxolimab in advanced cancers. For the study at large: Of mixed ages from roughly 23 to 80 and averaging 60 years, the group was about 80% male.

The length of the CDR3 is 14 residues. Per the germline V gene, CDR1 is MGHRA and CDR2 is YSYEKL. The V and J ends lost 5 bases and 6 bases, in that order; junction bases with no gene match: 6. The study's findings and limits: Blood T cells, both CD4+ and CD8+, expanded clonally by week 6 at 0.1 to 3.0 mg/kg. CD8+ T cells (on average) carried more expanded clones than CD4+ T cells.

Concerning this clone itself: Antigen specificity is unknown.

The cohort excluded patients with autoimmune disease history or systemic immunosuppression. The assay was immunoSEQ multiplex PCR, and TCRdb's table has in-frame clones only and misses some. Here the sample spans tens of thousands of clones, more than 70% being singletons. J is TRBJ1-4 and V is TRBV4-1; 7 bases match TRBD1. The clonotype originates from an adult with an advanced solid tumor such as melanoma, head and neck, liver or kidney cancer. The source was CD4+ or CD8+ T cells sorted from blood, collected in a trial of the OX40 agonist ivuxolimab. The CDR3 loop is CASSLGGVDEKLFF. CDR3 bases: TGCGCCAGCAGCTTAGGGGGCGTGGATGAAAAACTGTTTTTT.